The 23 T cell receptor beta chains presented below share a single source sample, sequenced in a study of blood T cell repertoires in COVID-19. Sequenced by immunoSEQ multiplex PCR; TCRdb stores in-frame clones only, minus some. The sample contains approximately 140,000 clones, approximately 79% of which appear only once. Input material: PBMCs or T cells enriched from blood (not recorded which). These receptor sequences come from a middle-aged man with acute COVID-19.

The V gene is TRBV7-9, the J gene TRBJ1-6, with D perhaps matching TRBD1 (5 bases). In germline, CDR1 is SEHNR, CDR2 FQNEAQ (reference sequence). V was pared by 6 bases and J by 5 bases, with 11 bases between. The CDR3 is made up of 14 amino acids. CDR3 coding DNA: TGTGCCAGCAGTCCCCGGGGGGATAATTCACCCCTCCACTTT. This translates into CASSPRGDNSPLHF.

This chain uses TRBV5-6 with TRBJ1-3, with TRBD1 matching over 7 bases. The germline gives CDR1 SGHDT, CDR2 YYEEEE. This CDR3 is 16 amino acids long. V gave up 5 bases and J gave up 2 bases; unmatched junction bases: 10. The CDR3 loop is CASRPRTGETGNTIYF. The CDR3 coding sequence is TGTGCCAGCAGGCCCCGGACAGGAGAGACTGGAAACACCATATATTTT.

The V call is TRBV5-1, the J call TRBJ2-3, with TRBD1 matching 8 bases. This CDR3 is 15 amino acids long. Germline values: CDR1 SGHRS, CDR2 YFSETQ. The J segment lost 3 bases and the V segment lost 3 bases, leaving 6 bases of the junction unmatched. The CDR3 sequence: CASSWGTGSTDTQYF. CDR3 in DNA: TGCGCCAGCAGCTGGGGGACAGGAAGTACAGATACGCAGTATTTT.

DNA for the CDR3: TGTGCCAGCAGCCAAGGGGGTTGGCTAGCGGGGAAGACCCAGTACTTC. Amino acid sequence: CASSQGGWLAGKTQYF. The V gene is TRBV4-2, the J gene TRBJ2-5; 9 bases are shared with TRBD2. The germline gives CDR1 LGHNA, CDR2 YNFKEQ. V gave up 1 base and J gave up 6 bases; unmatched junction bases: 9. CDR3 length equals 16 residues.

The chain is built from TRBV30 and TRBJ1-4, with 8 bases aligning to TRBD1. CDR1 is GTSNPN and CDR2 is SVGIG in the germline V gene (reference sequence). After removal of 5 bases from V and 2 bases from J, the junction contained 4 bases not matched to a gene. There are 14 residues in the CDR3. CDR3 DNA sequence: TGTGCCTGGGGGAGGGACAGGACTAATGAAAAACTGTTTTTT. This sequence encodes CAWGRDRTNEKLFF.

In its sample, this clone was seen a few times. V and J are TRBV3-1 (or the pseudogene TRBV3-2) and TRBJ1-2; 7 nucleotides align to TRBD1. The CDR3 has 12 amino acids. CDR1 LGHDT and CDR2 YNNKEL come from the germline V gene (reference sequence). V shed 4 bases, J shed 7 bases, and the junction held 3 bases outside the gene matches. The CDR3 loop is CASSPRGSGYTF. The CDR3 bases are TGTGCCAGCAGCCCCAGGGGGTCTGGCTACACCTTC.

The rearrangement joins TRBV7-2 to TRBJ1-1; tentative D call: TRBD1 (5 bases). Deletions cut 6 bases from V and 0 bases from J, with 11 bases between. CDR1 and CDR2 (germline): SGHTA, FQGNSA. The CDR3 loop spans 14 amino acids. As DNA, the CDR3 is TGTGCCAGCAGTCCGACAGCTCTGAACACTGAAGCTTTCTTT. Its protein product is CASSPTALNTEAFF.

J is TRBJ1-1 and V is TRBV11-2, with unresolved D. From germline, CDR1 is SGHAT and CDR2 FQNNGV. V was cut by 4 bases and J by 4 bases, with 10 bases left in between. This CDR3 has 13 residues. The CDR3 region is CASSSGFVTEAFF. CDR3 in DNA: TGTGCCAGCAGCTCAGGATTTGTCACTGAAGCTTTCTTT.

This chain connects TRBV5-1 to TRBJ2-3; TRBD2 is a possible D gene (6 bases). Germline CDR1 reads SGHRS; CDR2 reads YFSETQ. V lost 4 bases, J lost 7 bases, and 13 bases lay in between. This CDR3 spans 13 amino acids. The CDR3: CASSPGGPNTQYF. In DNA, the CDR3 is TGCGCCAGCAGCCCCGGAGGGCCAAATACGCAGTATTTT.

In its sample, this clone was seen once. The rearrangement links TRBV9 to TRBJ2-1, with TRBD2 matching over 12 bases. V trimming: 0 bases; J trimming: 0 bases; junction bases outside the gene matches: 7. Germline V gene lookup returns CDR1 SGDLS and CDR2 YYNGEE. The CDR3 covers 19 residues. The CDR3 DNA is TGTGCCAGCAGCGTAGCTAGCGGGAGGGCCTCGAGCTCCTACAATGAGCAGTTCTTC. This codes for CASSVASGRASSSYNEQFF.

The rearrangement links TRBV12-3 or TRBV12-4 to TRBJ1-1; D gene uncertain. CDR3 length: 13 residues. V lost 2 bases and J 1 base, leaving 5 bases between the germline ends. CDR3 in amino acids: CASSLLANTEAFF. CDR3 nucleotide sequence: TGTGCCAGCAGTTTATTGGCGAACACTGAAGCTTTCTTT.

In its sample, this clone was seen once. The chain has TRBV2 and TRBJ2-7; weak D call: TRBD1 (5 bases). CDR1 and CDR2 (germline): SNHLY, FYNNEI. The CDR3 extends over 14 amino acids. The ends were cut back, 6 bases at V and 1 base at J, with 13 bases in the middle. CDR3 amino acids: CASSKDSFSYEQYF. The DNA of the CDR3 is TGTGCCAGCAGCAAAGACAGTTTTTCCTACGAGCAGTACTTC.

The rearrangement joins TRBV3-1 (or the pseudogene TRBV3-2) to TRBJ2-1; TRBD1 is a possible D gene (5 bases). The CDR3 extends over 16 amino acids. CDR1 and CDR2 (germline): LGHDT, YNNKEL (reference sequence). V was clipped by 0 bases and J by 2 bases, with 11 bases between them. CDR3 protein: CASSQDVGPPYNEQFF. The CDR3 DNA reads as TGTGCCAGCAGCCAAGATGTGGGGCCCCCCTACAATGAGCAGTTCTTC.

V usage is TRBV27 and J usage is TRBJ1-2; D perhaps matches TRBD1 (6 bases). CDR3 length equals 16 residues. V lost 5 bases, J lost 2 bases, and 18 bases lay in between. Germline CDR1 and CDR2: MNHEY and SMNVEV (reference sequence). The DNA of the CDR3 is TGTGCCAGCAGTCGCTCGGGGGGCTCGGTCAACTATGGCTACACCTTC. It specifies CASSRSGGSVNYGYTF.

This chain links TRBV5-6 with TRBJ1-4; D possibly corresponds to TRBD1 (6 bases). Germline V gene data show CDR1 as SGHDT and CDR2 as YYEEEE. Trimming removed 3 bases from V and 8 bases from J, with 17 bases in between. This CDR3 spans 15 amino acids. The CDR3 DNA sequence: TGTGCCAGCAGCTGGGGGGGGGCGAGTAGAGAAAAACTGTTTTTT. This codes for CASSWGGASREKLFF.

The V gene is TRBV19, the J gene TRBJ1-3, with a possible D match to TRBD1 (5 bases). V lost 3 bases and J lost 5, with 14 bases in between. CDR1 LNHDA and CDR2 SQIVND come from the germline V gene (reference sequence). The CDR3 is made up of 15 amino acids. CDR3 nucleotides: TGTGCCAGTAGTATGTTCACAGGTATCAGAAACACCATATATTTT. It is translated as CASSMFTGIRNTIYF. Combining the CDR3 with reference TRBV19 and TRBJ1-3 gives the whole variable domain DGGITQSPKYLFRKEGQNVTLSCEQNLNHDAMYWYRQDPGQGLRLIYYSQIVNDFQKGDIAEGYSVSREKKESFPLTVTSAQKNPTAFYLCASSMFTGIRNTIYFGEGSWLTVV.

This clone was seen a single time. This chain uses TRBV9 with TRBJ1-5; 8 bases are shared with TRBD1. The CDR3 is 16 residues long. The germline V gene encodes CDR1 SGDLS and CDR2 YYNGEE. Trimming removed 4 bases from V and 3 bases from J; junction bases left unmatched: 9. In DNA form, the CDR3 reads TGTGCCAGCAGCCCTGGGACAGGCGGTTCCAATCAGCCCCAGCATTTT. It encodes CASSPGTGGSNQPQHF. Based on the CDR3 plus reference TRBV9 and TRBJ1-5, the full variable domain is DSGVTQTPKHLITATGQRVTLRCSPRSGDLSVYWYQQSLDQGLQFLIQYYNGEERAKGNILERFSAQQFPDLHSELNLSSLELGDSALYFCASSPGTGGSNQPQHFGDGTRLSIL.

The V and J genes are TRBV28 and TRBJ1-3; 12 bases match TRBD1. Germline assignment: CDR1 MDHEN and CDR2 SYDVKM. The trim removed 5 bases at V and 4 bases at J, leaving 6 bases unmatched. The CDR3 sequence is 16 residues long. DNA of the CDR3: TGTGCCAGCAGTGACGGGACAGGGGGCTTGGGAAACACCATATATTTT. It translates to CASSDGTGGLGNTIYF.

This chain links TRBV7-6 with TRBJ2-5, with D possibly TRBD2 on 6 matching bases. The CDR3 runs to 13 residues. Trimming removed 1 base at V and 4 bases at J, with 7 bases between. Germline assignment: CDR1 SGHVS and CDR2 FNYEAQ. The CDR3 DNA reads TGTGCCAGCAGCTTAGTGGGGGGAGAGACCCAGTACTTC. Translated: CASSLVGGETQYF.

The V gene is TRBV30, the J gene TRBJ2-1, with D uncertain. CDR1 is GTSNPN and CDR2 is SVGIG in the germline V gene (reference sequence). This CDR3 has 13 amino acids. Trimming stripped 5 bases from V and 4 bases from J, with 12 bases between. The CDR3 protein is CAWGRLTYNEQFF. The CDR3, as DNA: TGTGCCTGGGGTCGCCTGACTTACAATGAGCAGTTCTTC.

The CDR3 DNA is TGTGCCAGCAGCTTAACTTTCGAAAACACCATATATTTT. Encoded protein: CASSLTFENTIYF. The chain recombines TRBV12-3 or TRBV12-4 with TRBJ1-3; D is unresolved. The V end lost 6 bases, the J end lost 6 bases, and 12 bases lay between the germline ends. This CDR3 region has 13 residues.

In DNA form, the CDR3 reads TGCGCCAGCAGCTTGGCCCAAGGGGCTAGTGAAAAACTGTTTTTT. Amino acid sequence: CASSLAQGASEKLFF. The chain carries TRBV5-1 and TRBJ1-4; a weak D match, TRBD1 (5 bases). There are 15 residues in the CDR3. Germline values: CDR1 SGHRS, CDR2 YFSETQ. V was trimmed by 0 bases and J by 7 bases, leaving 13 bases between them.

CDR3 region: CASSFQGGTNQPQHF. The DNA for the CDR3 is TGTGCCAGCAGCTTCCAAGGGGGTACCAATCAGCCCCAGCATTTT. V gene TRBV7-9 combines with J gene TRBJ1-5; possible D gene TRBD1, 6 bases. The CDR3 has 15 amino acids. The V and J ends lost 3 bases and 3 bases respectively, with 12 bases between them. CDR1 SEHNR and CDR2 FQNEAQ come from the germline V gene (reference sequence).